This T cell receptor (beta chain) was identified during a study of control samples from healthy donors and cancer patients. CDR3 length: 12 residues. The germline CDR1 and CDR2 sequences are SNHLY and FYNNEI. Trimming left V 10 bases short and J 2 bases short, with 11 bases between. Generated by immunoSEQ multiplex PCR, the TCRdb table keeps only in-frame clones and is missing some. The sample contains roughly 80,000 clones, roughly 84% of which appear only once. The V gene is TRBV2, the J gene TRBJ1-2; TRBD1 is a possible D gene (5 bases). Material: blood. This sequence was found in a woman aged 50 to 60 in good health. The CDR3 loop is CAIGTLNYGYTF. The CDR3 DNA reads as TGTGCCATTGGGACGTTGAACTATGGCTACACCTTC. Looking up the rest from reference TRBV2 and TRBJ1-2 gives the full variable domain: EPEVTQTPSHQVTQMGQEVILRCVPISNHLYFYWYRQILGQKVEFLVSFYNNEISEKSEIFDDQFSVERPDGSNFTLKIRSTKLEDSAMYFCAIGTLNYGYTFGSGTRLTVV.